These 27 T cell receptor beta chains share one sample of origin, sequenced in a study of blood T cell repertoires in COVID-19. Produced via immunoSEQ multiplex PCR; TCRdb's table is partial and in-frame only. The data show about 190,000 clones, roughly 84% seen once. What was sequenced was peripheral blood. These receptors were collected from a human donor in a cohort sampled during active COVID-19.

This clone showed up just once. The V call is TRBV19, the J call TRBJ1-4; 10 bases align to TRBD1. Germline V gene lookup returns CDR1 LNHDA and CDR2 SQIVND (reference sequence). With V trimmed by 3 bases and J by 0 bases, 4 bases remained unmatched. This CDR3 is 17 amino acids long. CDR3 sequence (DNA): TGTGCCAGTAGTATGGGGACAGGGGTATCAACTAATGAAAAACTGTTTTTT. This sequence encodes CASSMGTGVSTNEKLFF.

The chain links TRBV7-2 to TRBJ1-4, with D perhaps matching TRBD1 (5 bases). V lost 2 bases to trimming and J lost 4 bases, with 11 bases between them. Per the germline V gene, CDR1 is SGHTA and CDR2 is FQGNSA. The CDR3 is 15 residues long. The CDR3 protein is CASSLMAGYNEKLFF. CDR3 nucleotides: TGTGCCAGCAGCTTAATGGCAGGGTATAATGAAAAACTGTTTTTT.

V gene TRBV28 combines with J gene TRBJ1-1; 7 bases are a match to TRBD1. The length of the CDR3 is 15 residues. V was clipped by 4 bases and J by 1 base; unmatched bases: 6. The germline gives CDR1 MDHEN, CDR2 SYDVKM. The CDR3 coding sequence is TGTGCCAGCAGTTCCTTGGACAGGAAGAACACTGAAGCTTTCTTT. Amino acids: CASSSLDRKNTEAFF.

The chain joins TRBV29-1 to TRBJ1-2; D gene unclear. Germline CDR1 SQVTM, CDR2 ANQGSEA. The CDR3 totals 16 residues. The V end lost 3 bases, the J end lost 6 bases, and 23 bases lay between the germline ends. DNA for the CDR3: TGCAGCGTTGAGAACGCCGTGGGAGGGTGGGCGGATGGCTACACCTTC. Amino acid sequence: CSVENAVGGWADGYTF.

V usage is TRBV30 and J usage is TRBJ2-6; the D gene is possibly TRBD2 (5 bases). The germline V gene has CDR1 GTSNPN and CDR2 SVGIG (reference sequence). The CDR3 totals 15 residues. Trimming took off 2 bases at V and 1 base at J, with 9 bases between the two ends. The CDR3 here is CAWSLGGSGANVLTF. The CDR3 bases are TGTGCCTGGAGTCTAGGAGGTTCTGGGGCCAACGTCCTGACTTTC.

This clone has only a few counts. The chain links TRBV29-1 to TRBJ2-1; 10 bases fit TRBD2. Germline CDR1 is SQVTM and CDR2 is ANQGSEA. V was clipped by 6 bases and J by 13 bases; unmatched bases: 9. The CDR3 is 12 amino acids. CDR3 DNA: TGCAGCGTCAGTGGGGCTAGCGGGAGTCAGTTCTTC. Encoded protein: CSVSGASGSQFF.

The chain combines TRBV5-5 with TRBJ2-7; D is undetermined. V was trimmed by 0 bases and J by 0 bases, leaving 10 bases between them. This CDR3 region has 15 residues. CDR1 and CDR2 from the germline V gene are SGHKS and YYEKEE (reference sequence). The CDR3 sequence: CASSLGRSGSYEQYV. The CDR3 bases are TGTGCCAGCAGCTTGGGGCGGAGTGGCTCCTACGAGCAGTACGTC.

V is TRBV4-2 and J is TRBJ2-5; 7 bases fit TRBD1. Per the germline V gene, CDR1 is LGHNA and CDR2 is YNFKEQ. The CDR3 is made up of 14 amino acids. The V gene end was trimmed by 4 bases and the J gene end by 3 bases; junction bases not matched to a gene: 5. The CDR3 DNA follows: TGTGCCAGCAGCCCTAGTGACAGGGAAGAGACCCAGTACTTC. Its protein product is CASSPSDREETQYF.

This rearrangement joins TRBV18 to TRBJ2-5; 11 nucleotides agree with TRBD1. Germline-derived CDR1 and CDR2 are KGHSH and LQKENI. This CDR3 comprises 15 residues. J lost 5 bases, V lost 3 bases, and 5 bases had no gene match. CDR3 loop: CASSPRTGGTETQYF. CDR3 DNA sequence: TGTGCCAGCTCACCGAGGACAGGGGGCACCGAGACCCAGTACTTC.

The rearrangement uses TRBV5-1 and TRBJ2-2; D perhaps matches TRBD2 (5 bases). CDR1 is SGHRS, CDR2 YFSETQ, per germline. V was clipped by 6 bases and J by 5 bases, with 14 bases between them. CDR3 length: 14 residues. CDR3 residues: CASTTSGITGELFF. CDR3 bases: TGCGCCAGCACCACGTCGGGGATTACCGGGGAGCTGTTTTTT.

This sequence joins TRBV5-5 and TRBJ1-6; 8 nucleotides agree with TRBD1. The length of the CDR3 is 16 residues. The V segment lost 1 base and the J segment 9 bases; nucleotides outside the gene matches: 9. The germline V gene has CDR1 SGHKS and CDR2 YYEKEE (reference sequence). The CDR3 is CASSLSPGGDVSPLHF. The CDR3 DNA reads TGTGCCAGCAGCTTGTCCCCAGGGGGCGATGTTTCACCCCTCCACTTT.

This clone was detected once. This chain joins TRBV21-1 and TRBJ2-5; whether TRBD1, the table's D call, matches the DNA was not checked. TRBV21-1 is designated a pseudogene. The CDR3 is 15 amino acids. CDR3 sequence reads: CASTAEGAHRETQYF. The CDR3 nucleotides are TGTGCCAGCACTGCCGAAGGGGCGCACAGGGAGACCCAGTACTTC.

The gene calls are TRBV3-1 (or the pseudogene TRBV3-2) and TRBJ1-2, with D uncertain. V lost 1 base to trimming and J lost 7 bases, with 13 bases between them. The CDR3 consists of 14 residues. Germline CDR1 LGHDT, CDR2 YNNKEL (reference sequence). Here the CDR3 reads CASSQVRESGGYTF. In DNA form, the CDR3 reads TGTGCCAGCAGCCAAGTGAGGGAGTCTGGTGGCTACACCTTC.

This chain connects TRBV21-1 to TRBJ2-5; no check of the table's D call, TRBD1, against the DNA was made. TRBV21-1 is labeled a pseudogene. The CDR3 loop spans 15 amino acids. As DNA, the CDR3 is TGTGCCAGCAGCAAAGTTTCTGGCTACCAAGAGACCCAGTACTTC. This translates into CASSKVSGYQETQYF.

The chain joins TRBV28 to TRBJ2-5; the match to TRBD1 covers 8 bases. Germline V gives CDR1 MDHEN, CDR2 SYDVKM. V lost 7 bases and J lost 5; bases outside the gene matches: 15. The length of the CDR3 is 16 residues. The CDR3 sequence is CASTDLAPGGTETQYF. The CDR3 region has the DNA TGTGCCAGCACGGATTTAGCCCCAGGGGGCACGGAGACCCAGTACTTC.

The genes are TRBV18 and TRBJ1-5; weak D call: TRBD1 (5 bases). The CDR3 has 15 residues. Deletions cut 1 base from V and 7 bases from J, with 14 bases between. Germline lookup yields CDR1 KGHSH and CDR2 LQKENI. The CDR3 reads CASSPREGNSQPQHF. DNA of the CDR3: TGTGCCAGCTCACCACGGGAGGGGAATAGCCAGCCCCAGCATTTT.

This clone was observed a handful of times. This rearrangement joins TRBV4-2 to TRBJ1-5; D is uncertain. The CDR3 runs to 15 residues. Germline V gives CDR1 LGHNA, CDR2 YNFKEQ. V was pared by 1 base and J by 4 bases, with 11 bases between. The CDR3 coding sequence is TGTGCCAGCAGCCAAGCGTTTCTAGATAATCAGCCCCAGCATTTT. It is translated as CASSQAFLDNQPQHF.

As DNA, the CDR3 is TGCGCCAGCAGCCCGATAGCGGGAGAGAGCAATGAGCAGTTCTTC. This gives the protein CASSPIAGESNEQFF. The rearrangement joins TRBV5-1 to TRBJ2-1, with 9 bases identical to TRBD2. CDR1 SGHRS and CDR2 YFSETQ come from the germline V gene. The length of the CDR3 is 15 residues. V dropped 4 bases and J dropped 6; count of bases not matched to a gene: 8.

The chain joins TRBV5-1 to TRBJ2-2, with TRBD2 matching over 10 bases. J gave up 1 base and V 4 bases, and 10 bases lay outside the gene matches. Germline V gives CDR1 SGHRS, CDR2 YFSETQ. The CDR3 consists of 18 residues. The CDR3 spells CASSHQPASGGNTGELFF. The CDR3 DNA follows: TGCGCCAGCAGCCACCAGCCTGCTAGCGGGGGGAACACCGGGGAGCTGTTTTTT.

The V call is TRBV5-1, the J call TRBJ2-1; 12 bases match TRBD2. With 2 bases clipped from V and 6 bases from J, the junction kept 3 bases outside the gene matches. CDR3 length: 15 amino acids. Germline-derived CDR1 and CDR2 are SGHRS and YFSETQ. CDR3: CASSFGTSGSNEQFF. CDR3 DNA sequence: TGCGCCAGCAGCTTCGGGACTAGCGGGTCCAATGAGCAGTTCTTC.

The chain has TRBV5-6 and TRBJ1-1, with D tentatively TRBD1 (6 bases). The length of the CDR3 is 13 residues. Between the trimmed V and J ends, which lost 1 base and 8 bases, there was a span of 12 bases. Germline CDR1 reads SGHDT; CDR2 reads YYEEEE. The CDR3 sequence: CASSLRGGREAFF. CDR3 sequence (DNA): TGTGCCAGCAGCTTGAGGGGGGGACGGGAAGCTTTCTTT.

The chain recombines TRBV12-5 with TRBJ1-5, with TRBD1 matching over 9 bases. Germline-derived CDR1 and CDR2 are LGHNT and FRNRAP. Germline trimming cut 0 bases from V and 0 bases from J; bases unmatched to any gene: 15. The CDR3 is made up of 21 amino acids. The CDR3 here is CASGLVTLSGQGSFSNQPQHF. The CDR3 nucleotides read TGTGCTAGTGGTTTGGTAACCCTTTCGGGACAGGGATCTTTTAGCAATCAGCCCCAGCATTTT.

The chain carries TRBV24-1 and TRBJ1-1; D remains unclear. The CDR3 contains 15 residues. The V end lost 4 bases, the J end lost 4 bases, and 15 bases lay between the germline ends. In germline, CDR1 is KGHDR, CDR2 SFDVKD. The CDR3 bases are TGTGCCACCAGTGACCCTGACTTCGTGATCACTGAAGCTTTCTTT. Amino acids: CATSDPDFVITEAFF.

This sequence joins TRBV6-6 and TRBJ2-3; TRBD1 might be the D (6 bases). The V gene's germline CDR1 is MNHNY and CDR2 SVGAGI (reference sequence). The CDR3 has 15 amino acids. V lost 6 bases and J lost 2, with 15 bases in between. DNA for the CDR3: TGTGCCAGCAGCATAGACAGGCCCGACACAGATACGCAGTATTTT. This gives the protein CASSIDRPDTDTQYF.

The chain uses TRBV6-5 and TRBJ1-3; TRBD1 is a possible D gene (5 bases). The germline gives CDR1 MNHEY, CDR2 SVGAGI. The CDR3 consists of 15 residues. V lost 5 bases and J lost 2, with 13 bases in between. CDR3 loop: CASSPPPGTGNTIYF. The CDR3 DNA is TGTGCCAGCAGTCCACCCCCAGGGACTGGAAACACCATATATTTT.

The chain links TRBV2 to TRBJ2-7; D possibly corresponds to TRBD2 (6 bases). The ends were cut back, 8 bases at V and 4 bases at J, with 9 bases in the middle. This CDR3 spans 11 amino acids. CDR1 SNHLY and CDR2 FYNNEI come from the germline V gene. The CDR3 DNA sequence: TGTGCCAGCTGGAGGGGTTACGAGCAGTACGTC. As protein: CASWRGYEQYV.

The gene calls are TRBV19 and TRBJ1-2; D gene unclear. The CDR3 runs to 17 residues. CDR1 is LNHDA, CDR2 SQIVND, per germline (reference sequence). V was shortened by 5 bases and J by 1 base, with 20 bases between the two germline ends. CDR3 in DNA: TGTGCCAGTAGTCTACGCGGTTTACGCCCTCTTAACTATGGCTACACCTTC. Translated, it gives CASSLRGLRPLNYGYTF.